This TCR beta chain was recovered during a study of OX40 agonist ivuxolimab in advanced cancers. The overall study: Mean age 60 years, range roughly 20 to 85; roughly 82% male.

Germline CDR1 reads LNHDA; CDR2 reads SQIVND (reference sequence). J lost 0 bases, V lost 2 bases, and 2 bases had no gene match. This CDR3 has 15 amino acids. Excluded were patients having autoimmune disease history or systemic immunosuppression. TCRdb keeps only in-frame clones here, not all; method: immunoSEQ multiplex PCR. This table has 50,000 to 75,000 clones, about nine tenths appearing once. The source is an adult with an advanced solid tumor such as melanoma, head and neck, liver or kidney cancer. The sequences come from CD4+ or CD8+ T cells sorted from blood, collected in a trial of the OX40 agonist ivuxolimab. V is TRBV19 and J is TRBJ1-1; 8 nucleotides agree with TRBD1. Written as DNA, the CDR3 is TGTGCCAGTAGTATATGGGGACAGGTGAACACTGAAGCTTTCTTT. Protein product: CASSIWGQVNTEAFF.